This TCR beta chain was recorded in a study of OX40 agonist ivuxolimab in advanced cancers. Study results and caveats: Blood T cells, both CD4+ and CD8+, expanded clonally by week 6 at 0.1 to 3.0 mg/kg.

V lost 6 bases to trimming and J lost 7 bases; unmatched junction nucleotides: 10. CDR1 is MNHEY, CDR2 SVGAGI, per germline. This CDR3 contains 15 residues. Profiling relied on immunoSEQ multiplex PCR, and the TCRdb table lists in-frame clones only, not all of them. Among tens of thousands of clones listed, about nine tenths were seen once. This clone was recorded once. What it binds is unknown. The sequence came from an adult with an advanced solid tumor such as melanoma, head and neck, liver or kidney cancer. The sample consisted of CD4+ or CD8+ T cells sorted from blood, taken in a trial of the OX40 agonist ivuxolimab. The chain joins TRBV6-5 to TRBJ1-2; TRBD1 matches at 11 bases. This CDR3 is CASRPGQGARGGYTF. CDR3 DNA: TGTGCCAGCAGACCCGGACAGGGGGCGCGAGGTGGCTACACCTTC.